The T cell receptor beta chain under discussion was sequenced for a study of Ad26.COV2.S vaccination and SARS-CoV-2 variants (dated by TCRdb to the early 2020s). Regarding the research as a whole: Donors in the vaccine arm were drawn from COV1001, a phase I-IIa trial of Ad26.COV2.S in healthy adults that was multicentre, randomized, double-blind and placebo-controlled. Ad26.COV2.S was administered intramuscularly at 5 x 10^10 or 1 x 10^11 viral particles, either as a single shot or as two shots given 56 days apart. The specificity and breadth of SARS-CoV-2-reactive T cell receptors after Ad26.COV2.S vaccination were assessed by TCRbeta repertoire sequencing. The TCR-sequenced set comprised around 30 samples: some 20 Ad26.COV2.S vaccine recipients, 5 placebo recipients and 8 SARS-CoV-2 convalescent individuals. Trial participants were randomized into five groups of five: low-dose or high-dose Ad26.COV2.S given once or twice, or placebo on both occasions. Investigators did not know the trial group allocation while performing experiments and assessing outcomes.

This specimen's treatment or condition label, interpreted: 19 received Ad26.COV2.S at low or high dose, single or two shots; 5 received placebo; per-sample allocation not given. For vaccine and placebo recipients, repertoires were sequenced using samples collected on day 63 after the first injection. Cohort 1b enrolled fewer than 30 adults aged 18-55 years at a single site in Boston, USA, between 29 July and 7 August 2020. Ad26.COV2.S was a replication-incompetent adenovirus type 26 vector that expressed a prefusion-stabilized SARS-CoV-2 spike protein derived from the original Wuhan strain. The immunoSEQ Assay was the method used to sequence TCRbeta CDR3 regions. After extraction, genomic DNA underwent amplification by bias-controlled multiplex PCR, followed by high-throughput sequencing. Turning to the authors' computational methods: Collapsing and filtering of sequences were performed to quantify the absolute abundance of each unique TCRbeta CDR3 region. T cell fraction was estimated by normalizing TCRbeta template counts to usable DNA, with usable DNA measured through amplification of reference genes found in all nucleated cells. Repertoire TCRs were annotated as SARS-CoV-2-specific by exact matching of V gene, CDR3 amino acid sequence and J gene to a known reactive TCR set. MIRA supplied the reference SARS-CoV-2 TCR set, which was filtered for enrichment in COVID-19-positive ImmuneCODE repertoires so that public or cross-reactive TCRs were removed. Using the MIRA antigens, annotated TCRs were further analysed by specific ORF or by position within an ORF. Breadth was defined as the number of annotated unique rearrangements divided by the total number of unique productive rearrangements, and depth was defined as the summed frequency of the annotated unique rearrangements. TCR breadth was compared between groups using two-sided Wilcoxon rank-sum tests. TCRdb retrieved this table from immuneACCESS and kept in-frame rearrangements only. Not all clones are present; in checked studies, unresolved V genes account for under half, and no reason is known for the remainder. V, J and clone size reflect that table, while D and trimming were determined from the DNA. The sample includes roughly 460,000 clones, with roughly nine tenths observed a single time. The leading ten clones occupy around 1.8% of the sample.

About this clone itself: Its specific antigen is unknown. No qualities accompany the bases; no much larger clone lies one base away.

Study-wide findings and limitations: Spike-specific TCR breadth was higher in Ad26.COV2.S recipients than in placebo recipients (P = 0.0014). After vaccination, substantial breadth of spike-specific CD8+ and CD4+ T cell responses was reported. The study was not powered to compare responses between vaccine doses or regimens. According to the authors, total T cell responses may have been underestimated by the TCR breadth and depth analyses. Vaccine and placebo recipients had similar non-spike TCR breadth, a finding consistent with the vaccine containing only spike.

Including the terminal cysteine and phenylalanine, the CDR3 comprises 16 residues. Only the CDR3 part of the read is kept: 48 bases, read in frame from the first base. Ends trimmed: V by 1 base, J by 7 bases; bases unmatched to a gene: 7. CDR1 and CDR2 are read off the germline V gene as LGHNA and YNFKEQ. This sample comprised peripheral blood, obtained in a trial of Ad26.COV2.S vaccine versus placebo. The chain was built from TRBV4-2 and TRBJ2-1, with 10 bases in between that match TRBD1. The sequence derives from a person between 18 and 59 years old who received the Ad26.COV2.S COVID-19 vaccine or a placebo. The base sequence is TGTGCCAGCAGCCAAGGAGGACAGGGGGTTCGGAATGAGCAGTTCTTC. This translates into CASSQGGQGVRNEQFF.